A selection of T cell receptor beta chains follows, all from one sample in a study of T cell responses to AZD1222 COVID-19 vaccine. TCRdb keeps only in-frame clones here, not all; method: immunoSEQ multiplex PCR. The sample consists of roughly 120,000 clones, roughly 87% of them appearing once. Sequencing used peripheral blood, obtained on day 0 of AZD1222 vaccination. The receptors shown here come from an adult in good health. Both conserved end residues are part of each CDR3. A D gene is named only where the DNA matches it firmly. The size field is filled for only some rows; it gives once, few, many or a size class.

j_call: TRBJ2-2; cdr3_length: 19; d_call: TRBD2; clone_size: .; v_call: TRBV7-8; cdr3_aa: CASSSLTLSGRYGTGELFF; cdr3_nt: TGTGCCAGCAGCTCGCTAACCCTTAGCGGGAGATATGGCACCGGGGAGCTGTTTTTT
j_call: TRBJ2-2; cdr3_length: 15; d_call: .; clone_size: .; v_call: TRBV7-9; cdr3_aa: CASGATRLGTGELFF; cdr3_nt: TGTGCCAGCGGGGCGACCCGGCTGGGTACCGGGGAGCTGTTTTTT
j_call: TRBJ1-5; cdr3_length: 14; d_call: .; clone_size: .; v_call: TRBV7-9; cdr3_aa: CASSLGTGDQPQHF; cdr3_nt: TGTGCCAGCAGCTTGGGGACGGGGGACCAGCCCCAGCATTTT
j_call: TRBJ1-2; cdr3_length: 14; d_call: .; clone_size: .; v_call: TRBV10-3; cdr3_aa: CAIRDPKRNYGYTF; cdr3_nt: TGTGCCATCAGGGATCCTAAGCGTAACTATGGCTACACCTTC
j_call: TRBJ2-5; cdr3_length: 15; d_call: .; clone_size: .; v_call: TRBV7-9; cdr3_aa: CASSFDGEYQETQYF; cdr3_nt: TGTGCCAGCAGCTTTGATGGCGAGTACCAAGAGACCCAGTACTTC
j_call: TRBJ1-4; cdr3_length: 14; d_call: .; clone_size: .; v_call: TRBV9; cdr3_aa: CASSFRLSDEKLFF; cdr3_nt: TGTGCCAGCAGTTTCAGGCTTTCGGATGAAAAACTGTTTTTT
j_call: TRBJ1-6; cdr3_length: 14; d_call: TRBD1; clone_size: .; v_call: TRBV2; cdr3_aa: CASGQGARESPLHF; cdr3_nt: TGTGCCAGCGGCCAGGGGGCACGAGAATCACCCCTCCACTTT
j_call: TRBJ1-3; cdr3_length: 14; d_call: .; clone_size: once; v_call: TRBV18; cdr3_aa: CASSPESSGNTIYF; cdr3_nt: TGTGCCAGCTCACCGGAGTCCTCTGGAAACACCATATATTTT
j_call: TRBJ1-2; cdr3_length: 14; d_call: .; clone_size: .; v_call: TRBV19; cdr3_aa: CASSLGEGVYGYTF; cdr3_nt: TGTGCCAGTAGTCTCGGGGAGGGCGTCTATGGCTACACCTTC
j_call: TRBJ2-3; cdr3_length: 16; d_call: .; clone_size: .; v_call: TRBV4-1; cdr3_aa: CASSQEQGWGTDTQYF; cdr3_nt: TGCGCCAGCAGCCAAGAACAGGGATGGGGCACAGATACGCAGTATTTT
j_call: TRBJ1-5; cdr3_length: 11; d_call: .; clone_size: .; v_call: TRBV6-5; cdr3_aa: CASNSNQPQHF; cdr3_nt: TGTGCCAGCAATAGCAATCAGCCCCAGCATTTT
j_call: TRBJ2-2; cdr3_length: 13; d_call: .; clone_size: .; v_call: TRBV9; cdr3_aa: CASSPPNTGELFF; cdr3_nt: TGTGCCAGCAGCCCCCCCAACACCGGGGAGCTGTTTTTT
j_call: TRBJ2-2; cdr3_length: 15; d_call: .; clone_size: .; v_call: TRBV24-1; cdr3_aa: CATSAPGDSTGELFF; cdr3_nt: TGTGCCACCAGTGCCCCAGGGGACTCCACCGGGGAGCTGTTTTTT
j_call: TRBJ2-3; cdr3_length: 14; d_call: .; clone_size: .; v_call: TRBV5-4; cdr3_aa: CATPGQGNTDTQYF; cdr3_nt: TGTGCCACCCCTGGGCAGGGAAACACAGATACGCAGTATTTT
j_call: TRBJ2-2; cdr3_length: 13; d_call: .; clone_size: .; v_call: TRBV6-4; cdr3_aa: CASSDSSTGELFF; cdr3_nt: TGTGCCAGCAGTGACTCTAGCACCGGGGAGCTGTTTTTT
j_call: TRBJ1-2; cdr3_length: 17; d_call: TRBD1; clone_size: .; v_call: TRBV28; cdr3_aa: CASSLPGQARFNYGYTF; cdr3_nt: TGTGCCAGCAGTTTACCGGGACAGGCGAGATTTAACTATGGCTACACCTTC
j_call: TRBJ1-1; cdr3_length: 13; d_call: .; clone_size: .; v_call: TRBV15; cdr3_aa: CATSRDMMTEAFF; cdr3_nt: TGTGCCACCAGCAGAGATATGATGACTGAAGCTTTCTTT
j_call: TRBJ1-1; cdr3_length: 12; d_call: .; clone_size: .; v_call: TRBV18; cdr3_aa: CASSETGTEAFF; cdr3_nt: TGTGCCAGCTCAGAAACAGGAACTGAAGCTTTCTTT
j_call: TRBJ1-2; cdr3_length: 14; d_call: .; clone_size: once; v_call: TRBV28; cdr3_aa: CASSPLSVNYGYTF; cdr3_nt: TGTGCCAGCAGTCCGCTCTCGGTAAACTATGGCTACACCTTC
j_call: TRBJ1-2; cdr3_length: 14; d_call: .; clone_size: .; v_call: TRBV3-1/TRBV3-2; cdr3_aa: CASSQGRETRGYTF; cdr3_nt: TGTGCCAGCAGCCAAGGGAGGGAGACAAGGGGCTACACCTTC
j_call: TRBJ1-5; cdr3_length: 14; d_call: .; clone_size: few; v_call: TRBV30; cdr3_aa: CAWSPTSWNQPQHF; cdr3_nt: TGTGCCTGGAGTCCGACGAGTTGGAATCAGCCCCAGCATTTT
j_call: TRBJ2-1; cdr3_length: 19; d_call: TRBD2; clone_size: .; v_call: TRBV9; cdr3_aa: CASGGTGTSTAWSYNEQFF; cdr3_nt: TGTGCCAGCGGCGGAACCGGGACTAGCACTGCGTGGTCCTACAATGAGCAGTTCTTC
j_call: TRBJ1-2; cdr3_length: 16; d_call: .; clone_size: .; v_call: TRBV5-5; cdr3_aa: CASSLLVPGRNYGYTF; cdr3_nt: TGTGCCAGCAGCTTGTTAGTTCCAGGGAGGAACTATGGCTACACCTTC
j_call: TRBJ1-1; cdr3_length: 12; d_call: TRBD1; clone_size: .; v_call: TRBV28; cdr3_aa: CASATGGTEAFF; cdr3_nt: TGTGCCAGCGCGACAGGGGGCACTGAAGCTTTCTTT
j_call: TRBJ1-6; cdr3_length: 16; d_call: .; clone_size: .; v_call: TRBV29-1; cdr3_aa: CSVEEVPGRVNSPLHF; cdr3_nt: TGCAGCGTTGAAGAGGTACCGGGACGGGTTAATTCACCCCTCCACTTT
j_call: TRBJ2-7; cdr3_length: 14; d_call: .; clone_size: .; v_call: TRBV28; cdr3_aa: CASSGTRSSYEQYF; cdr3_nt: TGTGCCAGCAGTGGGACAAGATCCTCCTACGAGCAGTACTTC
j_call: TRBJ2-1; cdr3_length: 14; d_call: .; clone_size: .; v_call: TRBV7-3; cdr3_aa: CASSLTVGRHEQFF; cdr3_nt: TGTGCCAGCAGCTTAACTGTAGGGAGGCATGAGCAGTTCTTC
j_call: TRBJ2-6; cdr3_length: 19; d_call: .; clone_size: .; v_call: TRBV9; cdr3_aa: CASRFERGGEVSGANVLTF; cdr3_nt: TGTGCCAGCAGGTTCGAACGAGGAGGGGAGGTCTCTGGGGCCAACGTCCTGACTTTC
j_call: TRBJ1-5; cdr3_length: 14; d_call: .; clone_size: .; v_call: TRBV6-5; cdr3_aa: CASSLQGNNQPQHF; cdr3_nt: TGTGCCAGCAGCCTTCAGGGTAACAATCAGCCCCAGCATTTT
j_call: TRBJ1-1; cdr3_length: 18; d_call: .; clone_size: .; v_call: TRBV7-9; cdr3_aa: CASSLRPGTTKTNTEAFF; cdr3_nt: TGTGCCAGCAGCTTAAGACCGGGGACAACAAAGACGAACACTGAAGCTTTCTTT
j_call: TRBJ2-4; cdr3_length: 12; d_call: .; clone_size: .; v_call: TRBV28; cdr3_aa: CASSFRENIQYF; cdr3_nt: TGTGCCAGCAGTTTTAGGGAAAACATTCAGTACTTC
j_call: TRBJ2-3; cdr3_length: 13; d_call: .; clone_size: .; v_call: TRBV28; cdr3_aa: CASRDRVGDTQYF; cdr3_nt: TGTGCCAGCAGAGATAGAGTTGGAGATACGCAGTATTTT
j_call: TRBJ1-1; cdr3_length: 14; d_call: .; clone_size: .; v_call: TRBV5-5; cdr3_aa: CASSLASAHTEAFF; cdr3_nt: TGTGCCAGCAGCTTGGCCTCGGCCCACACTGAAGCTTTCTTT
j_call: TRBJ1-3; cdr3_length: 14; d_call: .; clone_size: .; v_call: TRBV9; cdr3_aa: CASRTGTSGNTIYF; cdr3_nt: TGTGCCAGCCGGACCGGGACCTCCGGAAACACCATATATTTT
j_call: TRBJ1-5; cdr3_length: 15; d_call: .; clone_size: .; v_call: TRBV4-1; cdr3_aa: CASSQDANSNQPQHF; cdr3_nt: TGCGCCAGCAGCCAAGATGCGAATAGCAATCAGCCCCAGCATTTT
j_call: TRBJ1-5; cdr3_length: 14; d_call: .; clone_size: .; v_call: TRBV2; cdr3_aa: CASSGGNSNQPQHF; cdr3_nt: TGTGCCAGCAGTGGCGGGAATAGCAATCAGCCCCAGCATTTT
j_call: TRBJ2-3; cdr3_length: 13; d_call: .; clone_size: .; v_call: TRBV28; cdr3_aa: CASSLSSTDTQYF; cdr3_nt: TGTGCCAGCAGCCTCAGCAGCACAGATACGCAGTATTTT
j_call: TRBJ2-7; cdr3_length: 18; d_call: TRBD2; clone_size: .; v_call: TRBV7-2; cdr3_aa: CASSNIFGRTKFLYEQYF; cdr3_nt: TGTGCCAGCAGCAATATCTTCGGGAGGACAAAATTCCTCTACGAGCAGTACTTC
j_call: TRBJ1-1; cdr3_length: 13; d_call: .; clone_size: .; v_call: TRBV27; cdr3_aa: CASSLSGVGEAFF; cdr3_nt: TGTGCCAGCAGTTTATCGGGGGTTGGTGAAGCTTTCTTT
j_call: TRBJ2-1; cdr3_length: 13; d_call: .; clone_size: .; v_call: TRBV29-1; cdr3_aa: CSGGTSPTDEQFF; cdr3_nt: TGCAGCGGGGGGACTTCTCCAACTGATGAGCAGTTCTTC
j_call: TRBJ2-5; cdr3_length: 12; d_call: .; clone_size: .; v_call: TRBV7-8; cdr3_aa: CASRGVEETQYF; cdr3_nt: TGTGCCAGCCGCGGGGTGGAAGAGACCCAGTACTTC